This entry concerns a single TCR beta chain. The data are from a study of blood T cell repertoires in COVID-19. Study details: COVID-19 samples, acute and convalescent, were from the United States, Italy and Spain. PBMCs, B-cell-depleted T cells, or T cells were the source of the cDNA or gDNA that made up the material.

CDR1 and CDR2 from the germline V gene are SQVTM and ANQGSEA. V lost 1 base and J 7 bases, leaving 7 bases between the germline ends. The CDR3 sequence is 11 residues long. Original handling: Amplification from reference gene primers served as the basis for estimated nucleated cell counts. The repertoire was sequenced with immunoSEQ multiplex PCR; TCRdb's copy has only in-frame clones and lacks some. V and J calls and clone size are copied from that table; D and trimming were computed from the DNA. The data show approximately 260,000 clones, with 80% to 90% seen just once and over 3.5% held by the top ten.

The receptor comes from a woman aged 40 to 50 with acute or convalescent COVID-19. The sequenced sample was peripheral blood. The chain has TRBV29-1 and TRBJ1-1; D is unclear. This CDR3 reads CSVEGEIEAFF. DNA for the CDR3: TGCAGCGTTGAAGGGGAGATTGAAGCTTTCTTT.